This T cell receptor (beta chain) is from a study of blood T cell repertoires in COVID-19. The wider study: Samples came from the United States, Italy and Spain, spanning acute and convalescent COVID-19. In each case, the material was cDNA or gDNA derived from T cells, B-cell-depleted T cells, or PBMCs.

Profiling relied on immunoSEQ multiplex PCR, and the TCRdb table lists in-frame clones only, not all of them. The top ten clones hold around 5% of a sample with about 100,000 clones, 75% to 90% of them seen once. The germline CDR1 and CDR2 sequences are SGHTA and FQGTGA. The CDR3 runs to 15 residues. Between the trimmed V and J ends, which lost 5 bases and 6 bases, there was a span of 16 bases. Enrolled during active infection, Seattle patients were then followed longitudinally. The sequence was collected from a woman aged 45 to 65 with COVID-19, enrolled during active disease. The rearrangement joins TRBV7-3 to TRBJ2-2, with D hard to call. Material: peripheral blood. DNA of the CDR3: TGTGCCAGCAGCAGTTCCGGGTCCAAACCCGGGGAGCTGTTTTTT. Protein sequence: CASSSSGSKPGELFF. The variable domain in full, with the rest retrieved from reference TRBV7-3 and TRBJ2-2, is GAGVSQTPSNKVTEKGKYVELRCDPISGHTALYWYRQSLGQGPEFLIYFQGTGAADDSGLPNDRFFAVRPEGSVSTLKIQRTERGDSAVYLCASSSSGSKPGELFFGEGSRLTVL.